The T cell receptor beta chain described here comes from a study of shared clonotypes between healthy human individuals. Study-level information: Serving as donors were two women and a few men, whose ages spanned 18 to 49.

Subsets obtained from CD4+ cells comprised CD45RA+ naive and CD45RA-negative memory cells. In the original analysis: Sequence data from immunoSEQ were junction-only and lacked quality scores; consequently, filtering differed. Some clones are missing from TCRdb's copy, which holds only in-frame ones; the method was immunoSEQ multiplex PCR. The V and J calls and clone size are taken from that table; D and trimming were inferred from the DNA. The repertoire holds 1.4 million to 1.5 million clones, with around 95% as singletons. The V gene lost 5 bases and the J gene lost 1 base, with 14 bases spanning the gap. This CDR3 has 15 residues. From germline, CDR1 is MDHEN and CDR2 SYDVKM.

The sequenced material came from naive CD4+ T cells sorted from blood. The subset was: CD45RA+ positively selected. The chain couples TRBV28 to TRBJ2-5; D remains ambiguous. The TCR comes from a man aged 25-40 years in good health. CDR3 DNA sequence: TGTGCCAGCAGTACCACTAAGAAATTCCAAGAGACCCAGTACTTC. It specifies CASSTTKKFQETQYF. The whole variable domain, filled in from reference TRBV28 and TRBJ2-5, reads DVKVTQSSRYLVKRTGEKVFLECVQDMDHENMFWYRQDPGLGLRLIYFSYDVKMKEKGDIPEGYSVSREKKERFSLILESASTNQTSMYLCASSTTKKFQETQYFGPGTRLLVL.